This entry lists 21 T cell receptor beta chains sequenced from one sample in a study of neurological immune-mediated disorders. From the 5' RACE reads, TCRdb called clonotypes with MiXCR, one entry per CDR3 protein. The data hold about 45,000 distinct CDR3 sequences, with roughly a fifth observed a single time. Time point given: technical triplicate 3. The specimen was PBMCs. These receptors all come from a man in his fifties or sixties with HTLV-1-associated myelopathy (HAM/TSP).

This clonotype is judged medium-sized. The chain combines TRBV4-2 with TRBJ2-1; D gene uncertain. The germline CDR1 and CDR2 sequences are LGHNA and YNFKEQ. CDR3 length: 15 amino acids. V lost 1 base, J lost 7 bases, and 14 bases lay in between. The CDR3 protein is CASSQGPARNNEQFF. CDR3 bases: TGTGCCAGCAGCCAAGGGCCGGCGCGGAATAATGAGCAGTTCTTC.

At least ten counts were recorded for this clonotype. The V gene is TRBV28, the J gene TRBJ2-7; 9 bases are a match to TRBD2. CDR1 is MDHEN, CDR2 SYDVKM, per germline. Trimming at V came to 6 bases and at J to 6 bases, leaving 9 bases not matched to a gene. This CDR3 comprises 14 residues. CDR3 sequence: CASSQTSGSSEQYF. As DNA, the CDR3 is TGTGCCAGCAGCCAGACTAGCGGAAGCTCCGAGCAGTACTTC.

This chain connects TRBV7-9 to TRBJ2-7; D remains ambiguous. CDR1 and CDR2 from the germline V gene are SEHNR and FQNEAQ (reference sequence). The CDR3 is 14 residues long. Trimming took 8 bases from V and 2 from J, leaving 16 bases between them. The CDR3 DNA is TGTGCCAGCGGCCTCGGTGCGGCCCCCTACGAGCAGTACTTC. It codes for CASGLGAAPYEQYF.

On this clonotype itself: This may come from a read error, since a much larger clone is one base off. The chain recombines TRBV7-2 with TRBJ2-3; D is perhaps TRBD2 (6 bases). CDR3 length equals 15 residues. Trimming removed 4 bases from V and 6 bases from J, with 17 bases in between. CDR1 is SGHTA and CDR2 is FQGNSA in the germline V gene. The CDR3, as DNA: TGTGCCAGCAGCTGGCTGATTAGCGGTAGGGATACGCAGTATTTT. Translation: CASSWLISGRDTQYF.

Ten or more counts support this clonotype. The chain links TRBV5-6 to TRBJ2-2; 8 nucleotides line up with TRBD2. The germline V gene encodes CDR1 SGHDT and CDR2 YYEEEE. With V trimmed by 4 bases and J by 5 bases, 10 bases remained unmatched. The CDR3 consists of 16 residues. The CDR3 protein is CASSPLSGSRTGELFF. The CDR3 DNA sequence: TGTGCCAGCAGCCCCTTAAGCGGGAGTCGGACCGGGGAGCTGTTTTTT. The variable domain in full, with the rest retrieved from reference TRBV5-6 and TRBJ2-2, is DAGVTQSPTHLIKTRGQQVTLRCSPKSGHDTVSWYQQALGQGPQFIFQYYEEEERQRGNFPDRFSGHQFPNYSSELNVNALLLGDSALYLCASSPLSGSRTGELFFGEGSRLTVL.

Many counts were recorded for this clonotype. This chain connects TRBV5-1 to TRBJ2-1; D is possibly TRBD1 (5 bases). The CDR3 covers 14 residues. The V end was cut by 0 bases, the J end by 6 bases, with 10 bases between. Germline values: CDR1 SGHRS, CDR2 YFSETQ. CDR3 coding DNA: TGCGCCAGCAGCTTGGAAGGGGTCGGCAATGAGCAGTTCTTC. It is translated as CASSLEGVGNEQFF.

At least ten counts were recorded for this clonotype. This rearrangement joins TRBV2 to TRBJ2-1, with D maybe TRBD2 (6 bases). The germline CDR1 and CDR2 sequences are SNHLY and FYNNEI. CDR3 length equals 16 residues. V dropped 8 bases and J dropped 3 bases, with 20 bases sitting between them. The CDR3 spells CASGGDPGRGYNEQFF. The CDR3 DNA is TGTGCCAGCGGCGGGGACCCCGGGCGGGGCTACAATGAGCAGTTCTTC. Combining the CDR3 with reference TRBV2 and TRBJ2-1 gives the whole variable domain EPEVTQTPSHQVTQMGQEVILRCVPISNHLYFYWYRQILGQKVEFLVSFYNNEISEKSEIFDDQFSVERPDGSNFTLKIRSTKLEDSAMYFCASGGDPGRGYNEQFFGPGTRLTVL.

This clonotype was observed many times. This rearrangement joins TRBV20-1 to TRBJ2-1, with D perhaps matching TRBD2 (6 bases). The CDR3 is 10 amino acids. V gave up 5 bases and J gave up 10 bases, with 9 bases separating them. Germline V gene data show CDR1 as DFQATT and CDR2 as SNEGSKA (reference sequence). The DNA for the CDR3 is TGCAGTGCTTCGGGAGAAGAGCAGTTCTTC. Its translation: CSASGEEQFF.

This clonotype was seen at least ten times. V is TRBV5-5 and J is TRBJ2-2; D is unclear. Germline CDR1 reads SGHKS; CDR2 reads YYEKEE (reference sequence). This CDR3 has 14 amino acids. The V and J ends lost 2 bases and 4 bases respectively, with 9 bases between them. The CDR3 DNA reads TGTGCCAGCAGCTTTGGGATAGCCACCGGGGAGCTGTTTTTT. It codes for CASSFGIATGELFF. The full variable domain, completed using reference TRBV5-5 and TRBJ2-2, is DAGVTQSPTHLIKTRGQQVTLRCSPISGHKSVSWYQQVLGQGPQFIFQYYEKEERGRGNFPDRFSARQFPNYSSELNVNALLLGDSALYLCASSFGIATGELFFGEGSRLTVL.

The chain is built from TRBV5-1 and TRBJ2-3, with 11 bases fitting TRBD1. Trimming cost V 3 bases and J 0 bases; bases outside gene matches: 0. CDR1 is SGHRS and CDR2 is YFSETQ in the germline V gene. This CDR3 is 15 amino acids long. The CDR3 DNA reads as TGCGCCAGCAGCTGGACAGGGGGCAGCACAGATACGCAGTATTTT. It specifies CASSWTGGSTDTQYF. The complete variable domain, with remaining parts taken from reference TRBV5-1 and TRBJ2-3, reads KAGVTQTPRYLIKTRGQQVTLSCSPISGHRSVSWYQQTPGQGLQFLFEYFSETQRNKGNFPGRFSGRQFSNSRSEMNVSTLELGDSALYLCASSWTGGSTDTQYFGPGTRLTVL.

This clonotype is categorized as medium-sized. J is TRBJ1-4 and V is TRBV4-1; 12 nucleotides agree with TRBD1. There are 17 residues in the CDR3. Germline trimming cut 5 bases from V and 7 bases from J; bases unmatched to any gene: 11. CDR1 is MGHRA and CDR2 is YSYEKL in the germline V gene. DNA for the CDR3: TGCGCCAGCAGCTCCGGGACAGGGGGCATGAGGGGTGAAAAACTGTTTTTT. Its translation: CASSSGTGGMRGEKLFF.

This clonotype has at least ten counts. The chain uses TRBV25-1 and TRBJ2-7; D is tentatively TRBD1 or TRBD2 (5 bases each). The CDR3 covers 13 residues. From germline, CDR1 is MGHDK and CDR2 SYGVNS. Trimming left V 6 bases short and J 7 bases short, with 16 bases between. CDR3 protein: CASRSLAEGEQYF. In nucleotides, the CDR3 is TGTGCCAGCAGGTCCCTAGCCGAGGGGGAGCAGTACTTC.

This clonotype was observed many times. This chain joins TRBV15 and TRBJ1-3; 10 nucleotides agree with TRBD1. The CDR3 covers 15 residues. The J segment lost 12 bases and the V segment lost 0 bases, leaving 8 bases of the junction unmatched. The V gene's germline CDR1 is LNHNV and CDR2 YYDKDF (reference sequence). The CDR3 DNA follows: TGTGCCACCAGCAGAGAGTCCCGGGACAGGGGAGGCATATATTTT. Encoded protein: CATSRESRDRGGIYF. Full variable domain (remainder filled in from reference TRBV15 and TRBJ1-3): DAMVIQNPRYQVTQFGKPVTLSCSQTLNHNVMYWYQQKSSQAPKLLFHYYDKDFNNEADTPDNFQSRRPNTSFCFLDIRSPGLGDTAMYLCATSRESRDRGGIYFGEGSWLTVV.

There are many counts of this clonotype. The rearrangement uses TRBV18 and TRBJ2-7; the D gene could be TRBD1 or TRBD2 (7 bases each). V dropped 4 bases and J dropped 5 bases, with 18 bases sitting between them. The length of the CDR3 is 15 residues. From germline, CDR1 is KGHSH and CDR2 LQKENI. The CDR3 spells CASSLSYQGGDEQYF. In DNA form, the CDR3 reads TGTGCCAGCTCACTTTCTTACCAGGGGGGGGACGAGCAGTACTTC.

This clonotype was seen ten or more times. J is TRBJ2-7 and V is TRBV29-1, with 10 bases that match TRBD1. Losses at the gene ends were 4 bases for V and 4 bases for J; bases not matched to a gene: 1. Germline V gene data show CDR1 as SQVTM and CDR2 as ANQGSEA. The CDR3 contains 12 residues. The CDR3 DNA reads as TGCAGCGTTGGGACAGGGGGTTACGAGCAGTACTTC. It is translated as CSVGTGGYEQYF.

Only a few counts were recorded for this clonotype. V and J are TRBV28 and TRBJ2-3; a possible D gene is TRBD2 (7 bases). The ends were cut back, 8 bases at V and 6 bases at J, with 18 bases in the middle. Germline V gene data show CDR1 as MDHEN and CDR2 as SYDVKM. The CDR3 totals 14 residues. The CDR3 region has the DNA TGTGCCAGCTCCCTTGGGGGGGACATGGATACGCAGTATTTT. Protein product: CASSLGGDMDTQYF.

This chain uses TRBV6-1 with TRBJ1-1, with no clear D. The CDR3 totals 12 residues. CDR1 MNHNS and CDR2 SASEGT come from the germline V gene. V was shortened by 5 bases and J by 10 bases, with 14 bases between the two germline ends. The CDR3 sequence: CASSNAYHVAFF. The DNA of the CDR3 is TGTGCCAGCAGTAACGCATATCATGTAGCTTTCTTT.

This clonotype was recorded many times. The chain uses TRBV20-1 and TRBJ2-3; D unresolved. V lost 7 bases and J lost 2, with 13 bases in between. CDR1 is DFQATT, CDR2 SNEGSKA, per germline (reference sequence). This CDR3 spans 13 amino acids. CDR3 DNA sequence: TGCAGTGGGCTATTCCTCAACACAGATACGCAGTATTTT. Translation gives CSGLFLNTDTQYF.

This clonotype was seen a handful of times. The V and J genes are TRBV20-1 and TRBJ2-5; D might be TRBD1 (5 bases). The V gene lost 3 bases and the J gene lost 6 bases, with 14 bases spanning the gap. CDR1 is DFQATT, CDR2 SNEGSKA, per germline (reference sequence). The CDR3 totals 13 residues. The CDR3 loop is CSASTRVPKTQYF. The DNA for the CDR3 is TGCAGTGCTAGTACCAGGGTTCCAAAGACCCAGTACTTC.

The table lists this clonotype with many counts. The chain employs TRBV5-1 and TRBJ2-5, with TRBD2 as a possible D gene (5 bases). The V end lost 4 bases, the J end lost 3 bases, and 7 bases lay between the germline ends. The CDR3 covers 12 residues. Germline lookup yields CDR1 SGHRS and CDR2 YFSETQ. The DNA for the CDR3 is TGCGCCAGCAGCGTGGGAGAAGAGACCCAGTACTTC. Its protein is CASSVGEETQYF.

This clonotype was observed many times. A junction end diverges from the germline sequence, so it may reflect a read error. The chain uses TRBV5-1 and TRBJ1-1; D gene ambiguous. The CDR3 has 14 amino acids. Germline V gene sequence: CDR1 SGHRS, CDR2 YFSETQ. This CDR3 reads CASSLETRNSEAFF. CDR3 sequence (DNA): TGCGCCAGCAGCTTGGAAACTCGGAACTCTGAAGCTTTCTTT.